The T cell receptor beta chain described here comes from a study of cytomegalovirus exposure and HLA in healthy donors. Use of 60 Vbeta and 13 Jbeta primers characterized the PCR. Libraries were prepared by immunoSEQ multiplex PCR; TCRdb keeps only in-frame clonotypes and omits some of them. Of some 170,000 clones listed, about 69% are singletons. The CMV serostatus of this donor was not recorded. Trimming took off 7 bases at V and 4 bases at J, with 19 bases between the two ends. The CDR3 length is 14 residues. Germline V gene sequence: CDR1 SQVTM, CDR2 ANQGSEA. The sample comprised PBMCs. V is TRBV29-1 and J is TRBJ1-1; D may be TRBD1 (6 bases). The sequence derives from a human donor in good health. CDR3 residues: CSAPSGGAVTEAFF. CDR3 DNA sequence: TGCAGCGCCCCCTCGGGGGGCGCTGTCACTGAAGCTTTCTTT.